This TCR beta chain was sequenced during a study of Ad26.COV2.S vaccination and SARS-CoV-2 variants. About this clone itself: As yet, its antigen is unknown. Within the sample, other DNA sequences also encode this same CDR3.

The study, taken as a whole, reports: Reported findings describe substantial breadth in spike-specific CD8+ and CD4+ T cell responses following vaccination. Similar non-spike TCR breadth was observed in recipients of vaccine and of placebo.

Repertoires were generated with immunoSEQ multiplex PCR, while TCRdb's copy carries only in-frame clones and drops some. This table holds roughly 510,000 clones, approximately 88% found once. The germline CDR1 and CDR2 sequences are SGHRS and YFSETQ. V lost 0 bases to trimming and J lost 5 bases, with 11 bases between them. This CDR3 spans 14 amino acids. Treatment noted: around 19 received Ad26.COV2.S at low or high dose, single or two shots; several received placebo; per-sample allocation not given. Sampling occurred on day 63 after the first vaccine or placebo injection. The V gene is TRBV5-1, the J gene TRBJ1-2; D might be TRBD1 (5 bases). The specimen was peripheral blood, collected in a trial of Ad26.COV2.S vaccine versus placebo. The sequence was collected from a person between 18 and 60 years old who received the Ad26.COV2.S COVID-19 vaccine or a placebo. CDR3 amino acids: CASSLEGAPYGYTF. The CDR3 DNA sequence: TGCGCCAGCAGCTTGGAAGGGGCGCCGTATGGCTACACCTTC.